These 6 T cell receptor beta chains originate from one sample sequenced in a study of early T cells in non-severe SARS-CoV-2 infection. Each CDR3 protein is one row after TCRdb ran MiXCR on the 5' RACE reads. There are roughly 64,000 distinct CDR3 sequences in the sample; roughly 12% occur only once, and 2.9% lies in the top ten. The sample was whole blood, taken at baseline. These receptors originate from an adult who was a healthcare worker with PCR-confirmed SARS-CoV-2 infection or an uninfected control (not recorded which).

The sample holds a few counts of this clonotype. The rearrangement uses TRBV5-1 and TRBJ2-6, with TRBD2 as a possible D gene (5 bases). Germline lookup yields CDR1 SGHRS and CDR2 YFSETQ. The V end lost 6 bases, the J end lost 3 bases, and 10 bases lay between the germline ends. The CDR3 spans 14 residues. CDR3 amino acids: CASKGGDGANVLTF. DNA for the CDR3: TGCGCCAGCAAAGGAGGAGATGGGGCCAACGTCCTGACTTTC. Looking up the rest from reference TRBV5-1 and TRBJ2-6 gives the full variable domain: KAGVTQTPRYLIKTRGQQVTLSCSPISGHRSVSWYQQTPGQGLQFLFEYFSETQRNKGNFPGRFSGRQFSNSRSEMNVSTLELGDSALYLCASKGGDGANVLTFGAGSRLTVL.

The CDR3 is CASTLVMISWATEAFF. For the CDR3, the DNA is TGTGCCAGCACCCTGGTTATGATCTCTTGGGCCACTGAAGCTTTCTTT. The rearrangement joins TRBV7-2 to TRBJ1-1, with no clear D. Germline CDR1 is SGHTA and CDR2 is FQGNSA. V was clipped by 7 bases and J by 4 bases, with 22 bases between them. CDR3 size: 16 residues.

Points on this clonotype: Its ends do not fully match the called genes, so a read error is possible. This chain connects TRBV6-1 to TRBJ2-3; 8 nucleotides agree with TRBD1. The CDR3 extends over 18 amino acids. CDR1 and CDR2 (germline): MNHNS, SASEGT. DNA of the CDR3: TGTGCCAGCCCTATGGGAGCCAGGGGGCCGCGTAGCACAGATACGCAGTGTTTT. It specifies CASPMGARGPRSTDTQCF.

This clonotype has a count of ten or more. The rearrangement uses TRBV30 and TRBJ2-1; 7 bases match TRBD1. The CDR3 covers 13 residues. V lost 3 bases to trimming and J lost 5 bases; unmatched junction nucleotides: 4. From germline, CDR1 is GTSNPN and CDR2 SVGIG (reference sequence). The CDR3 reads CAWRQTGDNEQFF. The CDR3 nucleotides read TGTGCCTGGAGACAAACAGGGGACAATGAGCAGTTCTTC.

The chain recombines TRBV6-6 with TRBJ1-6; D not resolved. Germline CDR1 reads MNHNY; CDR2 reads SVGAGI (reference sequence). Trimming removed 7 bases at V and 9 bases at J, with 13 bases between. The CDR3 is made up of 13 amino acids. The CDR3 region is CASTYPSGSPLHF. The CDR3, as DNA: TGTGCCAGCACTTATCCCTCCGGTTCACCCCTCCACTTT.

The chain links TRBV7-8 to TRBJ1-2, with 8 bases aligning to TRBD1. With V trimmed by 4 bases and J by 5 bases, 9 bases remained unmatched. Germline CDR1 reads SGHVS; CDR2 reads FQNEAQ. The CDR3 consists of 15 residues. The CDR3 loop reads CASSSITGGGYGYTF. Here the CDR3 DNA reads TGTGCCAGCAGCTCTATTACAGGGGGAGGTTATGGCTACACCTTC.